This entry lists 14 T cell receptor beta chains sequenced from one sample in a study of blood T cell repertoires in COVID-19. Method: immunoSEQ multiplex PCR; TCRdb's copy keeps in-frame clones and lacks some. There are approximately 130,000 clones in the sample; roughly three quarters occur only once, and around 18% lies in the top ten. The sequencing input was peripheral blood. The receptors stem from an elderly man with acute or convalescent COVID-19.

The chain recombines TRBV3-1 (or the pseudogene TRBV3-2) with TRBJ2-3; D is unclear. This CDR3 spans 15 amino acids. Germline CDR1 reads LGHDT; CDR2 reads YNNKEL (reference sequence). V gave up 0 bases and J gave up 8 bases, with 15 bases separating them. CDR3 in amino acids: CASSQDFAVPGTQYF. CDR3 DNA: TGTGCCAGCAGCCAAGACTTCGCGGTGCCGGGTACGCAGTATTTT.

Only a few counts were recorded for this clone. The J gene is TRBJ1-5, the V gene TRBV6-5, with 10 bases aligning to TRBD1. J gave up 6 bases and V 6 bases, and 2 bases lay outside the gene matches. The CDR3 covers 13 residues. Germline CDR1 is MNHEY and CDR2 is SVGAGI. CDR3 sequence reads: CASSGDRGQPQHF. CDR3 coding DNA: TGTGCCAGCAGCGGGGACAGGGGTCAGCCCCAGCATTTT.

The CDR3 nucleotides read TGTGCCAGCAGTTACTTGGACAGTGGTCGGTACGATGAGCAGTTCTTC. As protein: CASSYLDSGRYDEQFF. The chain couples TRBV6-6 to TRBJ2-1; possible D gene TRBD1, 6 bases. The CDR3 extends over 16 amino acids. CDR1 and CDR2 (germline): MNHNY, SVGAGI (reference sequence). V was pared by 1 base and J by 8 bases, with 18 bases between.

This clone was seen a handful of times. The rearrangement uses TRBV7-2 and TRBJ2-5; TRBD2 might be the D (6 bases). Trimming removed 1 base at V and 5 bases at J, with 17 bases between. CDR1 and CDR2 from the germline V gene are SGHTA and FQGNSA. CDR3 size: 16 residues. CDR3 nucleotides: TGTGCCAGCAGCTTAGGGGCAGGTGGGAGGCTGGAGACCCAGTACTTC. Residues: CASSLGAGGRLETQYF.

The gene calls are TRBV20-1 and TRBJ2-5; perhaps TRBD1 as D (5 bases). The V gene lost 6 bases and the J gene lost 3 bases, with 8 bases spanning the gap. The germline gives CDR1 DFQATT, CDR2 SNEGSKA (reference sequence). The CDR3 loop spans 11 amino acids. The CDR3, as DNA: TGCAGTGCAAAGACAGAAGAGACCCAGTACTTC. Translating gives CSAKTEETQYF.

The rearrangement links TRBV5-1 to TRBJ2-3; 7 bases map to TRBD1. With 3 bases clipped from V and 6 bases from J, the junction kept 7 bases outside the gene matches. The CDR3 has 14 residues. Germline-derived CDR1 and CDR2 are SGHRS and YFSETQ. The CDR3 DNA sequence: TGCGCCAGCAGCTCGGCGACCAGGGGGGATACGCAGTATTTT. This codes for CASSSATRGDTQYF.

J is TRBJ2-7 and V is TRBV27, with TRBD1 matching over 7 bases. From germline, CDR1 is MNHEY and CDR2 SMNVEV (reference sequence). CDR3 length: 14 amino acids. V dropped 6 bases and J dropped 4; count of bases not matched to a gene: 9. The CDR3 DNA follows: TGTGCCAGCAGGGAGACAGGGATATTGTACGAGCAGTACTTC. Protein: CASRETGILYEQYF.

This clone was found once. The chain couples TRBV5-1 to TRBJ2-4, with 8 bases identical to TRBD1. The germline V gene has CDR1 SGHRS and CDR2 YFSETQ. This CDR3 has 15 amino acids. V lost 4 bases and J lost 5; bases outside the gene matches: 8. The CDR3 is CASSLNSGGQNIQYF. The CDR3 DNA reads TGCGCCAGCAGCCTTAACTCAGGGGGCCAAAACATTCAGTACTTC. Drawing the rest from reference TRBV5-1 and TRBJ2-4, the complete variable domain is KAGVTQTPRYLIKTRGQQVTLSCSPISGHRSVSWYQQTPGQGLQFLFEYFSETQRNKGNFPGRFSGRQFSNSRSEMNVSTLELGDSALYLCASSLNSGGQNIQYFGAGTRLSVL.

In nucleotides, the CDR3 is TGTGCCAGTAGCTCGGGACAGGGAGGAACCGGGGAGCTGTTTTTT. It yields the protein CASSSGQGGTGELFF. V gene TRBV19 combines with J gene TRBJ2-2; 9 bases align to TRBD1. V shed 6 bases, J shed 5 bases, and the junction held 7 bases outside the gene matches. Germline V gene lookup returns CDR1 LNHDA and CDR2 SQIVND (reference sequence). The CDR3 has 15 amino acids.

The chain recombines TRBV5-1 with TRBJ2-7; a possible D gene is TRBD1 (6 bases). The ends were cut back, 3 bases at V and 6 bases at J, with 10 bases in the middle. The CDR3 contains 12 residues. Germline values: CDR1 SGHRS, CDR2 YFSETQ. The DNA for the CDR3 is TGCGCCAGCAGCTCTGACAGGACCGAGCAGTACTTC. Its protein is CASSSDRTEQYF.

The chain recombines TRBV3-1 (or the pseudogene TRBV3-2) with TRBJ1-5; 7 bases are a match to TRBD1. The germline CDR1 and CDR2 sequences are LGHDT and YNNKEL (reference sequence). The V and J ends lost 3 bases and 5 bases, in that order; junction bases with no gene match: 4. The CDR3 contains 14 residues. The CDR3 protein is CASSQTGHYQPQHF. Here the CDR3 DNA reads TGTGCCAGCAGCCAGACAGGGCATTATCAGCCCCAGCATTTT.

The CDR3, as DNA: TGTGCCAGCAGTTACCGGACAGGGTGGAGGGATGGCTACACCTTC. It encodes CASSYRTGWRDGYTF. This chain links TRBV6-5 with TRBJ1-2; 8 positions agree with TRBD1. CDR1 is MNHEY and CDR2 is SVGAGI in the germline V gene. This CDR3 contains 15 residues. After removal of 2 bases from V and 6 bases from J, the junction contained 8 bases not matched to a gene.

The chain recombines TRBV5-1 with TRBJ2-5, with TRBD2 matching 8 bases. Germline-derived CDR1 and CDR2 are SGHRS and YFSETQ. The length of the CDR3 is 16 residues. Trimming took 0 bases from V and 1 from J; bases not matched to a gene: 5. CDR3 bases: TGCGCCAGCAGCTTGGCACGGGGGGGCTCCCAAGAGACCCAGTACTTC. Its protein product is CASSLARGGSQETQYF.

This chain uses TRBV5-1 with TRBJ2-3; 10 nucleotides line up with TRBD2. V lost 4 bases and J lost 3; bases outside the gene matches: 11. The CDR3 has 17 residues. Looked up from germline, CDR1 is SGHRS and CDR2 is YFSETQ. The CDR3 DNA reads TGCGCCAGCAGCCCCCCAGCCCTAGCGGGGGTGACAGATACGCAGTATTTT. It encodes CASSPPALAGVTDTQYF.